What follows is one T cell receptor (beta chain) and its context. The data are from a study of blood T cells in healthy people across ages. The donors, all healthy, were Caucasians living in Russia, aged roughly 6 to 100. The ends were cut back, 4 bases at V and 1 base at J, with 10 bases in the middle. The CDR3 runs 13 residues. Looked up from germline, CDR1 is SQVTM and CDR2 is ANQGSEA. Through a sample-barcoded 5' primer and a J-beta primer mix, a second PCR was run for 7 to 11 cycles. Via MiXCR, TCRdb re-called the 5' RACE reads, giving one row per CDR3 protein. The table includes about 940,000 distinct CDR3 sequences, around 49% detected once.

The sequencing sample was made of blood. The chain joins TRBV29-1 to TRBJ1-1, with D possibly matching TRBD1 (6 bases). The TCR was taken from a man aged 30 to 39 in good health. CDR3 loop: CSVAGQTNTEAFF. The CDR3 region has the DNA TGCAGCGTTGCTGGACAGACGAACACTGAAGCTTTCTTT.